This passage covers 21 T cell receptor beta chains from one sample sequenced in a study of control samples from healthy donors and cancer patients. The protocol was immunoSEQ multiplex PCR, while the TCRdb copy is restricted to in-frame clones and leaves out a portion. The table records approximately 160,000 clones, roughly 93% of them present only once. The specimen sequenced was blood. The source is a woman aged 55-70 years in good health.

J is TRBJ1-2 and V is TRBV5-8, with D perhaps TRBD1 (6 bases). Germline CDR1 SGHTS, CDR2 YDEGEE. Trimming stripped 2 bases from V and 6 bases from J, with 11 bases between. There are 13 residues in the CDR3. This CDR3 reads CASSFGQLDGYTF. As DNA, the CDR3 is TGTGCCAGCAGCTTTGGACAGCTGGATGGCTACACCTTC.

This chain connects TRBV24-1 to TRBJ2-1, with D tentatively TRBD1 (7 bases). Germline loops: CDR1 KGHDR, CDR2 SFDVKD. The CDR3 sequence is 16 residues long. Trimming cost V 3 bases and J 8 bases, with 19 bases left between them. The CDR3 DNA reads TGTGCCACCAGTGATCGCGGGACAGAACGTATCCATGAGCAGTTCTTC. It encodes CATSDRGTERIHEQFF.

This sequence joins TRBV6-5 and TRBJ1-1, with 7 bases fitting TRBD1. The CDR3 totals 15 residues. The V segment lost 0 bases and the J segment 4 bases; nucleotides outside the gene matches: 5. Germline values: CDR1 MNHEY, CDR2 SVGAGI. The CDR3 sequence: CASSYSKGAVTEAFF. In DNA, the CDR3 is TGTGCCAGCAGTTACTCGAAGGGGGCGGTCACTGAAGCTTTCTTT.

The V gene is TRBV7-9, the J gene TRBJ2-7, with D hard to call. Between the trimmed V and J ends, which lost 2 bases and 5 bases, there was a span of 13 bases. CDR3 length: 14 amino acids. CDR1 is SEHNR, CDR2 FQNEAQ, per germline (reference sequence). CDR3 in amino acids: CASSLPPDLNEQYF. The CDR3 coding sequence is TGTGCCAGCAGCTTACCCCCCGACCTGAACGAGCAGTACTTC.

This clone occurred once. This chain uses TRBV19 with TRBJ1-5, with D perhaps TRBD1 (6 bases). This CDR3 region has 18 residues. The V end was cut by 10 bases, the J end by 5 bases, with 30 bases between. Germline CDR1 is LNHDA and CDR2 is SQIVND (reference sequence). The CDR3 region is CATEPRGFRTTIYQPQHF. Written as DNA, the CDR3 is TGTGCCACCGAACCTAGGGGGTTTAGGACAACGATTTATCAGCCCCAGCATTTT.

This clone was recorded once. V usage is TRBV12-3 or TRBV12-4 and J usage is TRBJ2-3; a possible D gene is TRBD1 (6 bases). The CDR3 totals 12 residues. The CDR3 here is CATVRGRDTQYF. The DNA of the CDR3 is TGTGCGACAGTCAGGGGAAGAGATACGCAGTATTTT.

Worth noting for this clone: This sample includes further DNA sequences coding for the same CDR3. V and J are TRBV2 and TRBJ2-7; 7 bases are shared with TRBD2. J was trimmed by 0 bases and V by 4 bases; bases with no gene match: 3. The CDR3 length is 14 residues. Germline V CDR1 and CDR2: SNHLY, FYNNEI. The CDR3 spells CASSVGGNSYEQYF. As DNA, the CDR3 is TGTGCCAGCAGTGTGGGAGGGAACTCCTACGAGCAGTACTTC.

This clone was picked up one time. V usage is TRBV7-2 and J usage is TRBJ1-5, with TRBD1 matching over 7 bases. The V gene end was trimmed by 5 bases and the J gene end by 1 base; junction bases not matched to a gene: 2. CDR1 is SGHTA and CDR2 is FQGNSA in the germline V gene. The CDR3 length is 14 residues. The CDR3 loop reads CASSRDRSNQPQHF. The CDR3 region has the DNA TGTGCCAGCAGCAGGGACAGAAGCAATCAGCCCCAGCATTTT.

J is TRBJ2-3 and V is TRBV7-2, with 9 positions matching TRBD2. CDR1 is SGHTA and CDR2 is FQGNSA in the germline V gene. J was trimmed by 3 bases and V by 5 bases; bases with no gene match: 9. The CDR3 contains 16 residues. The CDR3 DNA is TGTGCCAGCAGCCCAGACCGTGCGGGGGGGACAGATACGCAGTATTTT. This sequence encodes CASSPDRAGGTDTQYF.

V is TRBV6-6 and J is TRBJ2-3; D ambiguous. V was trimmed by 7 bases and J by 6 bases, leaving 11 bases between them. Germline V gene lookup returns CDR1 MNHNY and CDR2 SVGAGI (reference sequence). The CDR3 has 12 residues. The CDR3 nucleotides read TGTGCCAGCAAAACGGTGGCGGATACGCAGTATTTT. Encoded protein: CASKTVADTQYF.

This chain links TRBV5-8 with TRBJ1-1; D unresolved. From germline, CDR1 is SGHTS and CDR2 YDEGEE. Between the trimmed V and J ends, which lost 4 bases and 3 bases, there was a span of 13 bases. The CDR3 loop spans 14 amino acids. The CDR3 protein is CASSHRLGHTEAFF. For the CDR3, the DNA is TGTGCCAGCAGCCACCGGCTAGGCCACACTGAAGCTTTCTTT.

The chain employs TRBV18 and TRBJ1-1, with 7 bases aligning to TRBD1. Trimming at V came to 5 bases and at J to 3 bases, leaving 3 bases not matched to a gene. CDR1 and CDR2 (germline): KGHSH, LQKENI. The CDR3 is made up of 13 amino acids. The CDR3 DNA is TGTGCCAGCTCAGGGCAGGGGGACACTGAAGCTTTCTTT. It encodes CASSGQGDTEAFF.

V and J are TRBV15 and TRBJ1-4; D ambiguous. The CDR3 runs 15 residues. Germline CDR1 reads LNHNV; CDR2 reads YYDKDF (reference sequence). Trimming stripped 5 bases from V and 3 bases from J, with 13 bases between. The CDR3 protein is CATSSNGAPNEKLFF. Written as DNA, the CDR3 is TGTGCCACCAGCTCCAACGGAGCTCCTAATGAAAAACTGTTTTTT.

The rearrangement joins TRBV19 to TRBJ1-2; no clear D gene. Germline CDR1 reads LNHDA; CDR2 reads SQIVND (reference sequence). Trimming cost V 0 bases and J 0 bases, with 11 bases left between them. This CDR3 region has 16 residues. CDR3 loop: CASSIDGARANYGYTF. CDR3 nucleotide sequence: TGTGCCAGTAGTATAGATGGTGCCCGAGCTAACTATGGCTACACCTTC.

The CDR3 sequence is CASSLFRGNTEAFF. The CDR3 region has the DNA TGCGCCAGCAGCTTGTTTCGGGGGAACACTGAAGCTTTCTTT. The V call is TRBV5-1, the J call TRBJ1-1, with D unclear. The CDR3 has 14 residues. Trimming took off 1 base at V and 1 base at J, with 8 bases between the two ends. Germline V lookup: CDR1 SGHRS, CDR2 YFSETQ.

CDR3 sequence: CASSRSPGGGVAFF. CDR3 bases: TGTGCCAGCAGTCGATCCCCAGGGGGCGGTGTAGCTTTCTTT. The chain couples TRBV6-6 to TRBJ1-1; TRBD1 agrees at 8 bases. Trimming cost V 5 bases and J 10 bases; bases outside gene matches: 12. Germline CDR1 is MNHNY and CDR2 is SVGAGI (reference sequence). The CDR3 runs 14 residues.

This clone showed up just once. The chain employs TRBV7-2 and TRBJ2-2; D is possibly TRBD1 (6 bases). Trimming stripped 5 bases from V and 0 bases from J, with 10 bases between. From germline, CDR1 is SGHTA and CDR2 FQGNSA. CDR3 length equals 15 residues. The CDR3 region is CASSTGRANTGELFF. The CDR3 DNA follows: TGTGCCAGCAGCACAGGGCGCGCGAACACCGGGGAGCTGTTTTTT.

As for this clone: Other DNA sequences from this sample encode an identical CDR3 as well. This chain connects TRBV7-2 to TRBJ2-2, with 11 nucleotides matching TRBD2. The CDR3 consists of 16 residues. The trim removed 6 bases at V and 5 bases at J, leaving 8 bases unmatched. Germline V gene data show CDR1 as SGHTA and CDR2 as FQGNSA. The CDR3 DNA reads TGTGCCAGCAGGGTAGCGGGGGGGCCGGGGACCGGGGAGCTGTTTTTT. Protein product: CASRVAGGPGTGELFF.

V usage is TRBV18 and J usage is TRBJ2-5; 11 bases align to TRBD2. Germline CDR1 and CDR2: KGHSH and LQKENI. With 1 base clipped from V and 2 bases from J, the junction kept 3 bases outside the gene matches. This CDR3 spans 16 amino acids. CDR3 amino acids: CASSPRASGGQETQYF. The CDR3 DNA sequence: TGTGCCAGCTCACCACGAGCTAGCGGGGGGCAAGAGACCCAGTACTTC.

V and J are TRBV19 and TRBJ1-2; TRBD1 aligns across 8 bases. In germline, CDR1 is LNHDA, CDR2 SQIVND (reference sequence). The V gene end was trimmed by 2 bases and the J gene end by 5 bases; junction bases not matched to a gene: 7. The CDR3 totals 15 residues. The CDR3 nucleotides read TGTGCCAGTAGTATAATGACAGGGGAGAGGTATGGCTACACCTTC. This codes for CASSIMTGERYGYTF.

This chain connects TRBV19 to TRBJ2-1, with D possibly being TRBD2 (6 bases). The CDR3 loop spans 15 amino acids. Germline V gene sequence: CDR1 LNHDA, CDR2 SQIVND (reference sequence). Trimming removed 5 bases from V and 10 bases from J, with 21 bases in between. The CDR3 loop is CASSPGTFLRDEQFF. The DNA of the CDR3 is TGTGCCAGTAGTCCTGGGACTTTCCTCAGAGACGAGCAGTTCTTC. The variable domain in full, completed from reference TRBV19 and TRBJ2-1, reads DGGITQSPKYLFRKEGQNVTLSCEQNLNHDAMYWYRQDPGQGLRLIYYSQIVNDFQKGDIAEGYSVSREKKESFPLTVTSAQKNPTAFYLCASSPGTFLRDEQFFGPGTRLTVL.